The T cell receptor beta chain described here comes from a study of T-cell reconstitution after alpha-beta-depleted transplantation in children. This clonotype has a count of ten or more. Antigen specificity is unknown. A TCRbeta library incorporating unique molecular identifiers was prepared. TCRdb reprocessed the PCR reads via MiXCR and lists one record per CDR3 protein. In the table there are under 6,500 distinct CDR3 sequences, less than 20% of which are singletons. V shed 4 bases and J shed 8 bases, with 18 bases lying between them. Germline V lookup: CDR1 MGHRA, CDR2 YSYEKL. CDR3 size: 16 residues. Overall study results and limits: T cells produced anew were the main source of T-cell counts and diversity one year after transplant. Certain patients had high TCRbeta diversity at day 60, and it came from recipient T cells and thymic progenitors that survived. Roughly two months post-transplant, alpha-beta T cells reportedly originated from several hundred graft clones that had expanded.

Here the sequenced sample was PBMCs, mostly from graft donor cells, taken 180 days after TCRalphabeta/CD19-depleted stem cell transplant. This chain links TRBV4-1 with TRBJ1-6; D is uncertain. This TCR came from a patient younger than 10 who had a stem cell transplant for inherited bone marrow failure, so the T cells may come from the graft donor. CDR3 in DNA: TGCGCCAGCAGCCGGCTCCGGGCCGAGAGGCATTCACCCCTCCACTTT. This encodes CASSRLRAERHSPLHF.